The 28 T cell receptor beta chains given below trace back to one sample, sequenced in a study of blood T cell repertoires in COVID-19. Only in-frame clones appear in the TCRdb table, and some are missing; sequencing was by immunoSEQ multiplex PCR. The data show a few hundred thousand clones, roughly nine tenths seen once. Material for sequencing was PBMCs or T cells enriched from blood (not recorded which). The receptors stem from a woman younger than 45 who had recovered from COVID-19.

On this clone: Other nucleotide sequences from this sample produce the same CDR3. This chain links TRBV28 with TRBJ2-2; D is unresolved. CDR3 length equals 11 residues. Trimming removed 5 bases at V and 4 bases at J, with 2 bases between. The germline CDR1 and CDR2 sequences are MDHEN and SYDVKM. CDR3 bases: TGTGCCAGCAGTCGCACCGGGGAGCTGTTTTTT. This sequence encodes CASSRTGELFF.

This chain uses TRBV6-2 or TRBV6-3 with TRBJ2-7; possibly TRBD1 for D (6 bases). Germline V gene sequence: CDR1 MNHEY, CDR2 SVGEGT. Trimming shortened V by 2 bases and J by 3 bases, and 14 bases separated the two germline ends. This CDR3 has 15 residues. The CDR3 reads CASSYPRTALYEQYF. DNA for the CDR3: TGTGCCAGCAGTTACCCCCGGACAGCTCTCTACGAGCAGTACTTC.

This clone came up once. The rearrangement uses TRBV11-1 and TRBJ2-7, with 10 bases aligning to TRBD1. The CDR3 loop spans 14 amino acids. Germline V lookup: CDR1 SGHAT, CDR2 FQDESV (reference sequence). V dropped 3 bases and J dropped 4; count of bases not matched to a gene: 3. The CDR3 DNA reads as TGTGCCAGCAGCTTGGGGACAGGGGTATACGAGCAGTACTTC. Protein sequence: CASSLGTGVYEQYF.

This clone was observed a single time. V usage is TRBV24-1 and J usage is TRBJ1-5; possibly TRBD1 for D (5 bases). The CDR3 has 12 residues. Germline CDR1 reads KGHDR; CDR2 reads SFDVKD. Deletions cut 6 bases from V and 7 bases from J, with 9 bases between. This chain's CDR3 is CATSTPGQPQHF. The CDR3, as DNA: TGTGCCACCAGTACCCCAGGGCAGCCCCAGCATTTT.

This clone was found many times. This sample also contains other DNA sequences that code for the same CDR3. The chain joins TRBV9 to TRBJ2-5; the D gene is possibly TRBD2 (5 bases). V was shortened by 4 bases and J by 4 bases, with 17 bases between the two germline ends. The CDR3 spans 15 residues. Germline CDR1 SGDLS, CDR2 YYNGEE. In DNA form, the CDR3 reads TGTGCCAGCAGCCCCCGAGGGATGAGCGGAGAGACCCAGTACTTC. This sequence encodes CASSPRGMSGETQYF.

V is TRBV7-2 and J is TRBJ2-5; TRBD2 matches at 9 bases. Germline CDR1 is SGHTA and CDR2 is FQGNSA. The CDR3 covers 16 residues. The J segment lost 0 bases and the V segment lost 3 bases, leaving 5 bases of the junction unmatched. The CDR3 protein is CASSLAGGRDQETQYF. The CDR3 DNA follows: TGTGCCAGCAGCTTGGCGGGGGGGCGGGACCAAGAGACCCAGTACTTC.

About this clone: At one end the junction does not follow the germline gene, possibly because of a read error. The chain links TRBV5-8 to TRBJ1-1; D is unresolved. CDR1 SGHTS and CDR2 YDEGEE come from the germline V gene. The CDR3 has 13 residues. The CDR3 nucleotides are TGTGCCAGCAGTTTGGCCCCAGGCACTGAAGCTTTCTTT. It codes for CASSLAPGTEAFF.

The J gene is TRBJ2-1, the V gene TRBV7-8, with a possible D match to TRBD2 (6 bases). The CDR3 length is 13 residues. Germline assignment: CDR1 SGHVS and CDR2 FQNEAQ. V lost 5 bases and J 7 bases, leaving 12 bases between the germline ends. Here the CDR3 reads CASSRRDSNEQFF. The CDR3 bases are TGTGCCAGCAGCCGCCGGGACTCAAATGAGCAGTTCTTC.

This clone has only a few counts. This sequence joins TRBV6-2 or TRBV6-3 and TRBJ2-7; perhaps TRBD2 as D (5 bases). The CDR3 has 15 residues. V dropped 0 bases and J dropped 7 bases, with 16 bases sitting between them. Germline values: CDR1 MNHEY, CDR2 SVGEGT. This CDR3 reads CASSYSKIASREQYF. The DNA for the CDR3 is TGTGCCAGCAGTTACTCGAAGATAGCGAGTCGGGAGCAGTACTTC.

The chain links TRBV7-9 to TRBJ2-7; 8 nucleotides agree with TRBD2. CDR3 length equals 16 residues. Per the germline V gene, CDR1 is SEHNR and CDR2 is FQNEAQ (reference sequence). V was pared by 4 bases and J by 2 bases, with 10 bases of the junction left unmatched. Here the CDR3 reads CASSSPGLGHPYEQYF. The DNA for the CDR3 is TGTGCCAGCAGCTCCCCGGGACTAGGCCACCCCTACGAGCAGTACTTC.

The J gene is TRBJ2-1, the V gene TRBV2; D is ambiguous. The ends were cut back, 2 bases at V and 0 bases at J, with 8 bases in the middle. Per the germline V gene, CDR1 is SNHLY and CDR2 is FYNNEI. This CDR3 comprises 15 residues. CDR3 bases: TGTGCCAGCAGTGAAAGGAGTAGCTCCTACAATGAGCAGTTCTTC. Protein product: CASSERSSSYNEQFF.

This clone has a single count. This sequence joins TRBV27 and TRBJ2-2, with 11 bases aligning to TRBD2. Trimming cost V 2 bases and J 6 bases; bases outside gene matches: 5. CDR3 length equals 16 residues. Germline lookup yields CDR1 MNHEY and CDR2 SMNVEV (reference sequence). The CDR3 loop is CASSLRLAGRPGELFF. In nucleotides, the CDR3 is TGTGCCAGCAGTTTAAGACTAGCGGGACGACCCGGGGAGCTGTTTTTT.

V gene TRBV11-3 combines with J gene TRBJ2-1, with D perhaps TRBD1 (6 bases). This CDR3 is built from 15 residues. Trimming removed 6 bases from V and 4 bases from J, with 16 bases in between. The germline V gene encodes CDR1 SGHNT and CDR2 YENEEA. CDR3 DNA sequence: TGTGCCAGCAGACTGGACAGAGGGGAGTACAATGAGCAGTTCTTC. This codes for CASRLDRGEYNEQFF.

This clone was found once. The V call is TRBV7-8, the J call TRBJ2-5; a possible D gene is TRBD2 (5 bases). The germline V gene encodes CDR1 SGHVS and CDR2 FQNEAQ. The CDR3 totals 14 residues. Trimming pared 1 base from V and 1 base from J, leaving 7 bases between. The CDR3 here is CASSLGGLQETQYF. The CDR3, as DNA: TGTGCCAGCAGCTTAGGCGGACTCCAAGAGACCCAGTACTTC.

This clone has a single count. The chain employs TRBV7-9 and TRBJ1-6; D might be TRBD1 (5 bases). The V and J ends lost 3 bases and 3 bases respectively, with 9 bases between them. The CDR3 is made up of 15 amino acids. CDR1 and CDR2 from the germline V gene are SEHNR and FQNEAQ (reference sequence). CDR3 coding DNA: TGTGCCAGCAGCTTGAGCGGGGGCTATAATTCACCCCTCCACTTT. It is translated as CASSLSGGYNSPLHF.

A few counts support this clone. The chain has TRBV9 and TRBJ1-6; possible D gene TRBD1, 6 bases. The CDR3 consists of 14 residues. From germline, CDR1 is SGDLS and CDR2 YYNGEE. Trimming pared 2 bases from V and 7 bases from J, leaving 10 bases between. The CDR3 sequence: CASSVTGTNSPLHF. The CDR3 bases are TGTGCCAGCAGCGTCACAGGGACGAATTCACCCCTCCACTTT.

V gene TRBV4-3 combines with J gene TRBJ1-2; D gene ambiguous. From germline, CDR1 is LGHNA and CDR2 YSLEER. The V and J ends lost 4 bases and 3 bases respectively, with 15 bases between them. This CDR3 spans 15 amino acids. CDR3 region: CASSPETKLDYGYTF. Written as DNA, the CDR3 is TGCGCCAGCAGCCCTGAGACTAAATTAGACTATGGCTACACCTTC.

The V gene is TRBV5-8, the J gene TRBJ2-5, with TRBD1 matching 9 bases. Trimming removed 7 bases from V and 4 bases from J; junction bases left unmatched: 8. The germline V gene encodes CDR1 SGHTS and CDR2 YDEGEE. This CDR3 is 14 amino acids long. The CDR3 loop reads CASRDTDRGETQYF. The CDR3 DNA follows: TGTGCCAGCCGAGACACGGACAGGGGAGAGACCCAGTACTTC.

The chain links TRBV6-4 to TRBJ2-5, with TRBD2 identical over 8 bases. V trimming: 4 bases; J trimming: 4 bases; junction bases outside the gene matches: 8. CDR3 length equals 15 residues. The germline gives CDR1 MRHNA, CDR2 SNTAGT. The CDR3 nucleotides read TGTGCCAGCAGTGCTAACGGGGGGGTCGGAGAGACCCAGTACTTC. Residues: CASSANGGVGETQYF.

This clone is a singleton in its sample. V gene TRBV7-2 combines with J gene TRBJ1-2, with D possibly being TRBD1 (5 bases). The CDR3 consists of 14 residues. Trimming took off 5 bases at V and 4 bases at J, with 14 bases between the two ends. Germline loops: CDR1 SGHTA, CDR2 FQGNSA. The CDR3 DNA sequence: TGTGCCAGCAGCCCCCGGTGGGGCTCCTATGGCTACACCTTC. This codes for CASSPRWGSYGYTF.

The V gene is TRBV28, the J gene TRBJ1-5; TRBD1 agrees at 8 bases. Germline-derived CDR1 and CDR2 are MDHEN and SYDVKM. The V gene end was trimmed by 9 bases and the J gene end by 5 bases; junction bases not matched to a gene: 15. CDR3 length: 16 residues. The CDR3 DNA reads TGTGCCAGTTTTGCGGCGGACAGGGTGCTTGATCAGCCCCAGCATTTT. This encodes CASFAADRVLDQPQHF.

This chain uses TRBV7-9 with TRBJ2-4, with a tentative D call TRBD1 (7 bases). V lost 5 bases and J 7 bases, leaving 21 bases between the germline ends. CDR3 length: 16 residues. Germline V gene data show CDR1 as SEHNR and CDR2 as FQNEAQ (reference sequence). The CDR3 DNA follows: TGTGCCAGCAGCACTGCGGCCCAGGGGGAGGTGAACATTCAGTACTTC. Translating it yields CASSTAAQGEVNIQYF.

This clone has a single count. This chain connects TRBV19 to TRBJ1-1; 10 positions agree with TRBD1. The junction had 6 bases not matched to a gene; V was cut back by 5 bases and J by 3 bases. Germline-derived CDR1 and CDR2 are LNHDA and SQIVND (reference sequence). The CDR3 covers 15 residues. The CDR3 loop reads CASSSWTGGDTEAFF. The CDR3 DNA reads as TGTGCCAGTAGTTCATGGACAGGGGGTGACACTGAAGCTTTCTTT.

The chain carries TRBV7-2 and TRBJ2-3; TRBD2 matches at 11 bases. The CDR3 length is 16 residues. J lost 3 bases, V lost 4 bases, and 6 bases had no gene match. Germline V gene sequence: CDR1 SGHTA, CDR2 FQGNSA. The CDR3 DNA follows: TGTGCCAGCAGCTGGCGACTAGCGGGAATTACAGATACGCAGTATTTT. Residues: CASSWRLAGITDTQYF.

The V gene is TRBV12-3 or TRBV12-4, the J gene TRBJ2-7; 7 bases line up with TRBD2. The CDR3 extends over 13 amino acids. V gave up 1 base and J gave up 4 bases; unmatched junction bases: 1. CDR3 sequence: CASSLGEGYEQYF. The DNA of the CDR3 is TGTGCCAGCAGTTTAGGGGAGGGATACGAGCAGTACTTC.

The sample holds one count of this clone. The genes are TRBV5-4 and TRBJ2-1; TRBD2 is a possible D gene (5 bases). Germline values: CDR1 SGHNT, CDR2 YYREEE (reference sequence). The V gene lost 0 bases and the J gene lost 7 bases, with 8 bases spanning the gap. The CDR3 has 13 residues. The CDR3 nucleotides read TGTGCCAGCAGCTTGGGGTCGGGGAATGAGCAGTTCTTC. This sequence encodes CASSLGSGNEQFF.

The chain combines TRBV4-3 with TRBJ1-1, with D uncertain. Trimming cost V 4 bases and J 4 bases, with 10 bases left between them. The CDR3 has 13 residues. Germline V gene sequence: CDR1 LGHNA, CDR2 YSLEER. This chain's CDR3 is CASSLARGTEAFF. The DNA for the CDR3 is TGCGCCAGCAGCCTTGCCCGGGGCACTGAAGCTTTCTTT.

This clone was detected once. The rearrangement uses TRBV4-3 and TRBJ1-1; D is undetermined. V lost 3 bases and J lost 1, with 9 bases in between. This CDR3 is 14 amino acids long. Germline values: CDR1 LGHNA, CDR2 YSLEER. The CDR3 protein is CASSHQTGNTEAFF. CDR3 sequence (DNA): TGCGCCAGCAGCCACCAGACGGGGAACACTGAAGCTTTCTTT.